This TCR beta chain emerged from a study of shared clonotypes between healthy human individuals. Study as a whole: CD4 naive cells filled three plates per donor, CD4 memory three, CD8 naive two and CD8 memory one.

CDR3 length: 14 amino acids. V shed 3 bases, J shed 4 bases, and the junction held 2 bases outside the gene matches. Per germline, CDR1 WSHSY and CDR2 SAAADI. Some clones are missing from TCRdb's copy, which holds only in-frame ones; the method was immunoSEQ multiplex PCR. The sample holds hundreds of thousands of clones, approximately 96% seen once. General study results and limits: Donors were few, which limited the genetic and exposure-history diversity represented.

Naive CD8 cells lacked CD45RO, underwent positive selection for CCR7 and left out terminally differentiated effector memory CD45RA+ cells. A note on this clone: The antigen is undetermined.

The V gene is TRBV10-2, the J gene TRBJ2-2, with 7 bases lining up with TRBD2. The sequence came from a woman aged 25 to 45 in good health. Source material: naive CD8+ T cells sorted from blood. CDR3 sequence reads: CASSELASTGELFF. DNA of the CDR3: TGCGCCAGCAGTGAACTAGCGAGCACCGGGGAGCTGTTTTTT.